This T cell receptor beta chain was sequenced for a study of cytomegalovirus exposure and HLA in healthy donors. Study-level findings and limits: A later analysis linked about 17,000 TCR beta sequences to HLA alleles at 0.05 false discovery rate. A later analysis revealed that TCR association rates differed between HLA loci, peaking at DRB1 and bottoming out at HLA-C. The likely explanation for a cluster of highly shared sequence variants was sequencing artifact.

The PCR used 60 Vbeta and 13 Jbeta primers. Repertoires were generated with immunoSEQ multiplex PCR, while TCRdb's copy carries only in-frame clones and drops some. Here the sample spans some 80,000 clones, over 70% being singletons. Details on this clone: Its antigen is still unknown.

The germline CDR1 and CDR2 sequences are KGHSH and LQKENI. CDR3 length equals 20 residues. After removal of 3 bases from V and 2 bases from J, the junction contained 20 bases not matched to a gene. The TCR sequence derives from a man aged 40-49 years in good health and CMV-seronegative. What was sequenced was PBMCs. The chain recombines TRBV18 with TRBJ1-1; 8 bases line up with TRBD1. CDR3 coding DNA: TGTGCCAGCTCACCTGGCGCTCCGGGACAGGATTATAGATTAAACACTGAAGCTTTCTTT. Amino acids: CASSPGAPGQDYRLNTEAFF. Complete variable domain (other parts from reference TRBV18 and TRBJ1-1): NAGVMQNPRHLVRRRGQEARLRCSPMKGHSHVYWYRQLPEEGLKFMVYLQKENIIDESGMPKERFSAEFPKEGPSILRIQQVVRGDSAAYFCASSPGAPGQDYRLNTEAFFGQGTRLTVV.